The 7 T cell receptor beta chains reported below all come from one sample, sequenced in a study of spatial heterogeneity in lung cancer. Using its own MiXCR run on the 5' RACE reads, TCRdb lists one record per CDR3 protein. The sample contains approximately 7,100 distinct CDR3 sequences, around 4.3% of which appear only once. Time point: sample taken at primary tumor resection. The input material, whole RNA from tumor, nontumor lung or frozen PBMC, was sequenced unsorted. The sequenced sample was normal lung tissue next to the tumor, obtained at surgery. These receptors came from a female donor with early-stage non-small cell lung cancer.

This clonotype was seen ten or more times. The rearrangement uses TRBV18 and TRBJ2-3, with TRBD2 as a possible D gene (5 bases). Germline V gene data show CDR1 as KGHSH and CDR2 as LQKENI. The length of the CDR3 is 15 residues. The V and J ends lost 1 base and 5 bases respectively, with 13 bases between them. The CDR3: CASSPRASLGDTQYF. The CDR3 nucleotides read TGTGCCAGCTCACCACGGGCTAGCTTAGGAGATACGCAGTATTTT.

This clonotype rates as medium-sized. The rearrangement uses TRBV12-3 or TRBV12-4 and TRBJ2-3; 7 nucleotides line up with TRBD2. The CDR3 contains 16 residues. V shed 6 bases and J 2 bases; nucleotides not matched to a gene: 11. CDR3 region: CASSSWAGTNTDTQYF. The CDR3 DNA is TGTGCCAGCAGCTCTTGGGCGGGGACTAACACAGATACGCAGTATTTT.

By frequency in the sample, this clonotype is medium-sized. The V and J genes are TRBV9 and TRBJ2-2, with 9 bases aligning to TRBD1. Germline V gene sequence: CDR1 SGDLS, CDR2 YYNGEE. Germline trimming cut 2 bases from V and 7 bases from J; bases unmatched to any gene: 6. The length of the CDR3 is 15 residues. In DNA form, the CDR3 reads TGTGCCAGCAGCGTTACAGGGGGCATGGACGGGGAGCTGTTTTTT. Its protein product is CASSVTGGMDGELFF.

This clonotype was recorded at least ten times. V usage is TRBV12-3 or TRBV12-4 and J usage is TRBJ2-1; the match to TRBD2 covers 7 bases. The CDR3 runs to 13 residues. With 6 bases clipped from V and 9 bases from J, the junction kept 8 bases outside the gene matches. CDR3 nucleotide sequence: TGTGCCAGCAGCTCTCAATCGGGGGGTGAGCAGTTCTTC. This sequence encodes CASSSQSGGEQFF.

This clonotype was observed many times. The chain has TRBV28 and TRBJ2-3, with 12 bases fitting TRBD1. The CDR3 runs to 17 residues. Trimming took 0 bases from V and 5 from J; bases not matched to a gene: 6. CDR1 is MDHEN, CDR2 SYDVKM, per germline. CDR3 sequence reads: CASSLWGQGASVDTQYF. The DNA for the CDR3 is TGTGCCAGCAGTTTATGGGGACAGGGGGCATCTGTAGATACGCAGTATTTT. Full variable domain (remainder filled in from reference TRBV28 and TRBJ2-3): DVKVTQSSRYLVKRTGEKVFLECVQDMDHENMFWYRQDPGLGLRLIYFSYDVKMKEKGDIPEGYSVSREKKERFSLILESASTNQTSMYLCASSLWGQGASVDTQYFGPGTRLTVL.

This clonotype was picked up many times. This chain links TRBV29-1 with TRBJ2-1; 8 nucleotides align to TRBD2. CDR1 is SQVTM and CDR2 is ANQGSEA in the germline V gene. With V trimmed by 7 bases and J by 3 bases, 8 bases remained unmatched. The length of the CDR3 is 14 residues. The CDR3 sequence: CSAGAGVDYNEQFF. In DNA, the CDR3 is TGCAGCGCTGGAGCGGGGGTGGACTACAATGAGCAGTTCTTC.

This clonotype is judged medium-sized. The CDR3 loop is CASSFQGIGGYTF. As DNA, the CDR3 is TGTGCCAGCAGCTTCCAGGGAATAGGTGGCTACACCTTC. V gene TRBV11-2 combines with J gene TRBJ1-2, with a tentative D call TRBD1 (5 bases). The CDR3 covers 13 residues. Germline CDR1 SGHAT, CDR2 FQNNGV. The V and J ends lost 3 bases and 7 bases respectively, with 12 bases between them.